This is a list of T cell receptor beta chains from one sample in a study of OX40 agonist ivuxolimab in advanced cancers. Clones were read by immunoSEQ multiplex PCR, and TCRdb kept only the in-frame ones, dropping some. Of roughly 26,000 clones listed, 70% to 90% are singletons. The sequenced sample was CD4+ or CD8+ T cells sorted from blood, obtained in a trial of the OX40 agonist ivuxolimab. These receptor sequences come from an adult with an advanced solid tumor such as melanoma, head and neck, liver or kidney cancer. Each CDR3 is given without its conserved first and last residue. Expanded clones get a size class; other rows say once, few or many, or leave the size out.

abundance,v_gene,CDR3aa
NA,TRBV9,ASSLAGEGDYGYT
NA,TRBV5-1,ASSWTGSLDHT
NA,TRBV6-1,ASSGNPSNEQF
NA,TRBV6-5,ASSNLSGRDREQY
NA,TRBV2,ASSDERGGSSYNEQF
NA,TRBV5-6,ASSLPMNTEAF
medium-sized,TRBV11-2,ASSHFFGQSQETQY
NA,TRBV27,ASSWGGLASDEQY
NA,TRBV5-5,ASSRTTGHYGYT
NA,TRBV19,ASSALDKGVAEAF
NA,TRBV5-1,ASSSSGGTDTQY
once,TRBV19,ASKEIGELF
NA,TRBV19,ASSMWDSEFNYT
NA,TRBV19,ASSPRDSAYYEQY
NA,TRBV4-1,ASSQIRTSEQY
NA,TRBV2,ASIRLITGPGDSNTGELF
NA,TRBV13,ASSPGLRGEQY
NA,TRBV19,ASSVAQGHEQY
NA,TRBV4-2,ASSQTENPTDTQY
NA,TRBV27,ASRMFGPYNEQF
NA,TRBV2,ASRGTAPGRAQY
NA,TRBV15,ATSRVALSNTGELF
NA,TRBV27,ASSLAPQYEQY
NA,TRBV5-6,ASSPGRNSGNTIY
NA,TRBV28,ASSLPTGVGNQPQH
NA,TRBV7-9,ASSLLSGRATDTQY